The T cell receptor beta chain described here comes from a study of T cell responses to AZD1222 COVID-19 vaccine. Only in-frame clones appear in the TCRdb table, and some are missing; sequencing was by immunoSEQ multiplex PCR. The table records tens of thousands of clones, roughly four fifths of them present only once. Looked up from germline, CDR1 is SGHVS and CDR2 is FQNEAQ. Trimming took off 5 bases at V and 0 bases at J, with 11 bases between the two ends. The CDR3 runs 15 residues. The sequenced sample was peripheral blood, obtained 28 days after the second AZD1222 dose. The source of this sequence is an adult who received the AZD1222 COVID-19 vaccine. The chain has TRBV7-8 and TRBJ2-1; D unclear. The chain's CDR3 is CASSDGAYSYNEQFF. The CDR3 coding sequence is TGTGCCAGCAGCGACGGCGCCTACTCCTACAATGAGCAGTTCTTC.